These 14 T cell receptor beta chains came from one sample sequenced in a study of siplizumab effects on memory and regulatory T cells. Clones were sequenced by immunoSEQ multiplex PCR, and TCRdb holds only the in-frame ones, with some missing. The sample lists about 85,000 clones, approximately 95% seen once, with roughly 18% in the top ten. The source material was CD8+ T cells sorted from blood. Receptors originate from a human donor in good health.

This clone was counted a single time. This chain's CDR3 is CASSSGFRYEQYF. The CDR3 bases are TGTGCCAGCAGCTCGGGGTTCCGGTACGAGCAGTACTTC. V is TRBV7-8 and J is TRBJ2-7, with D perhaps matching TRBD2 (5 bases). V lost 4 bases to trimming and J lost 4 bases, with 11 bases between them. The CDR3 runs 13 residues. Germline V gives CDR1 SGHVS, CDR2 FQNEAQ.

The chain uses TRBV27 and TRBJ2-7, with D possibly being TRBD2 (5 bases). The ends were cut back, 4 bases at V and 4 bases at J, with 14 bases in the middle. Germline values: CDR1 MNHEY, CDR2 SMNVEV (reference sequence). CDR3 length: 14 amino acids. The chain's CDR3 is CASSSGAALYEQYF. As DNA, the CDR3 is TGTGCCAGCAGTTCCGGAGCGGCCCTTTACGAGCAGTACTTC.

The chain joins TRBV19 to TRBJ1-1; 10 bases align to TRBD1. J gave up 6 bases and V 4 bases, and 17 bases lay outside the gene matches. Looked up from germline, CDR1 is LNHDA and CDR2 is SQIVND (reference sequence). The CDR3 is 18 residues long. CDR3 nucleotide sequence: TGTGCCAGTAGTAACCTCGGGACAGGGGTGCCCGTTCCCTCTGAAGCTTTCTTT. Translating it yields CASSNLGTGVPVPSEAFF.

The rearrangement joins TRBV11-2 to TRBJ2-3, with D possibly matching TRBD2 (6 bases). This CDR3 is 17 amino acids long. The V end was cut by 2 bases, the J end by 2 bases, with 17 bases between. Germline V gene lookup returns CDR1 SGHAT and CDR2 FQNNGV. Here the CDR3 DNA reads TGTGCCAGCAGCTTACCGGGTGGTAGCGGATACACAGATACGCAGTATTTT. Translating it yields CASSLPGGSGYTDTQYF.

V gene TRBV9 combines with J gene TRBJ1-2; a possible D gene is TRBD1 (6 bases). V dropped 4 bases and J dropped 3 bases, with 16 bases sitting between them. Germline loops: CDR1 SGDLS, CDR2 YYNGEE. This CDR3 spans 15 amino acids. CDR3 bases: TGTGCCAGCAGCACCGAAGGGGGAAGTGACTATGGCTACACCTTC. Encoded protein: CASSTEGGSDYGYTF.

The V call is TRBV2, the J call TRBJ2-7; 8 nucleotides match TRBD2. The CDR3 loop spans 14 amino acids. J was trimmed by 3 bases and V by 6 bases; bases with no gene match: 7. The germline V gene encodes CDR1 SNHLY and CDR2 FYNNEI. Written as DNA, the CDR3 is TGTGCCAGCAGGGGAAGCGGGAGTGTCTACGAGCAGTACTTC. This sequence encodes CASRGSGSVYEQYF. Complete variable domain (other parts from reference TRBV2 and TRBJ2-7): EPEVTQTPSHQVTQMGQEVILRCVPISNHLYFYWYRQILGQKVEFLVSFYNNEISEKSEIFDDQFSVERPDGSNFTLKIRSTKLEDSAMYFCASRGSGSVYEQYFGPGTRLTVT.

The chain carries TRBV5-1 and TRBJ2-5; D is ambiguous. V lost 3 bases, J lost 2 bases, and 11 bases lay in between. Per the germline V gene, CDR1 is SGHRS and CDR2 is YFSETQ. The CDR3 is 14 amino acids. This CDR3 is CASSSATDQETQYF. The CDR3 region has the DNA TGCGCCAGCAGCTCCGCGACGGATCAAGAGACCCAGTACTTC.

The chain is built from TRBV18 and TRBJ2-3; possible D gene TRBD1, 7 bases. This CDR3 is built from 15 residues. With 3 bases removed from V and 2 bases from J, the gap between germline ends came to 12 bases. Germline-derived CDR1 and CDR2 are KGHSH and LQKENI. The CDR3 loop reads CASSPQGGFTDTQYF. The CDR3 coding sequence is TGTGCCAGCTCACCCCAGGGGGGCTTCACAGATACGCAGTATTTT.

The CDR3 is CASSQAIAGGPNEQFF. The CDR3 DNA is TGTGCCAGCTCCCAGGCTATAGCGGGAGGGCCTAATGAGCAGTTCTTC. The V gene is TRBV18, the J gene TRBJ2-1; 11 bases agree with TRBD2. V lost 6 bases to trimming and J lost 7 bases; unmatched junction nucleotides: 11. CDR3 size: 16 residues. In germline, CDR1 is KGHSH, CDR2 LQKENI. The variable domain in full, with the rest retrieved from reference TRBV18 and TRBJ2-1, is NAGVMQNPRHLVRRRGQEARLRCSPMKGHSHVYWYRQLPEEGLKFMVYLQKENIIDESGMPKERFSAEFPKEGPSILRIQQVVRGDSAAYFCASSQAIAGGPNEQFFGPGTRLTVL.

The chain couples TRBV11-2 to TRBJ2-2; TRBD1 agrees at 9 bases. From germline, CDR1 is SGHAT and CDR2 FQNNGV. The V gene end was trimmed by 5 bases and the J gene end by 9 bases; junction bases not matched to a gene: 7. The CDR3 is 14 residues long. The CDR3 reads CASSPPGQGWELFF. Written as DNA, the CDR3 is TGTGCCAGCAGCCCTCCGGGACAGGGTTGGGAGCTGTTTTTT.

The chain has TRBV6-1 and TRBJ1-2; D remains unclear. CDR1 MNHNS and CDR2 SASEGT come from the germline V gene. V lost 6 bases and J 2 bases, leaving 10 bases between the germline ends. The CDR3 sequence is 13 residues long. CDR3 in amino acids: CASSLGSNYGYTF. CDR3 coding DNA: TGTGCCAGCAGCCTGGGGTCGAACTATGGCTACACCTTC.

The genes are TRBV6-5 and TRBJ2-5; D is undetermined. The CDR3 consists of 14 residues. Trimming cost V 3 bases and J 0 bases, with 8 bases left between them. Germline lookup yields CDR1 MNHEY and CDR2 SVGAGI. CDR3 region: CASSYSRNQETQYF. The CDR3 DNA is TGTGCCAGCAGTTATAGTCGGAACCAAGAGACCCAGTACTTC.

This clone has a single count. The J gene is TRBJ2-1, the V gene TRBV9; D gene ambiguous. Trimming took off 4 bases at V and 8 bases at J, with 19 bases between the two ends. The CDR3 runs to 15 residues. Germline V CDR1 and CDR2: SGDLS, YYNGEE. CDR3 in DNA: TGTGCCAGCAGCCCCCTCGGTAGTGGCTCGCATGAGCAGTTCTTC. This translates into CASSPLGSGSHEQFF.

This clone was counted between two and nine times. The chain joins TRBV7-8 to TRBJ1-5; 7 bases agree with TRBD1. The trim removed 0 bases at V and 0 bases at J, leaving 5 bases unmatched. Germline CDR1 is SGHVS and CDR2 is FQNEAQ. The CDR3 extends over 17 amino acids. In DNA form, the CDR3 reads TGTGCCAGCAGCTTAGCGGGACAGACGTATAGCAATCAGCCCCAGCATTTT. Residues: CASSLAGQTYSNQPQHF.